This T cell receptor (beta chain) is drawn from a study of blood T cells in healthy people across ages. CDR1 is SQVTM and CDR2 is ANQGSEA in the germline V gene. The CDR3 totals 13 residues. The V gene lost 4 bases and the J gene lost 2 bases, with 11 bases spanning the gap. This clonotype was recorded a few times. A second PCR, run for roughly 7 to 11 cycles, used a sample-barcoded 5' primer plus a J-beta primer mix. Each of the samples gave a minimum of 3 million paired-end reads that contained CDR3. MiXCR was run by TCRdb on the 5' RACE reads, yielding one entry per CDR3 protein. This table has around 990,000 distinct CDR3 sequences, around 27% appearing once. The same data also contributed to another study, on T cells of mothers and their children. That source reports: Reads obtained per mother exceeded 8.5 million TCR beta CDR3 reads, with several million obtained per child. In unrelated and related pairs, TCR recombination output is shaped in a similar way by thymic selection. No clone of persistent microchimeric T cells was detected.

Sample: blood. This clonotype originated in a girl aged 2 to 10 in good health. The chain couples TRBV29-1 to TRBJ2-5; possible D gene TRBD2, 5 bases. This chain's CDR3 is CSVGWRLQETQYF. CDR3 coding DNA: TGCAGCGTTGGATGGAGACTACAAGAGACCCAGTACTTC.